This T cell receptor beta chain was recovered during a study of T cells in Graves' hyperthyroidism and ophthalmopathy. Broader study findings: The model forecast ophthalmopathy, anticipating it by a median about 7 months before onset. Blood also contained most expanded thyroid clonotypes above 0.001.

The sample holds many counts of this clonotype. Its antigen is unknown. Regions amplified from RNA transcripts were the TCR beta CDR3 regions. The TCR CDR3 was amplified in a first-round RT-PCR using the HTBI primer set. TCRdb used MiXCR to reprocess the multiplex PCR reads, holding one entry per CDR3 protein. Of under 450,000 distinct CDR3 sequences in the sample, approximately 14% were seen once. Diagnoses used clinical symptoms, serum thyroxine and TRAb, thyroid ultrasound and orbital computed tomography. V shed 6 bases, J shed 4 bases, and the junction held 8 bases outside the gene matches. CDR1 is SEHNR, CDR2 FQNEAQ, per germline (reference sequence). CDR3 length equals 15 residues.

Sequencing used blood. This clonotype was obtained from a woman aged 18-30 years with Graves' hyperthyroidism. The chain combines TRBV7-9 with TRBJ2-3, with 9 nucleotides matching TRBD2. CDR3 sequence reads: CASRDSGSYADTQYF. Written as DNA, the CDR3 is TGTGCCAGCAGGGATAGCGGGAGTTATGCAGATACGCAGTATTTT.